The 23 T cell receptor beta chains below were found in one sample sequenced in a study of T cells in Graves' hyperthyroidism and ophthalmopathy. TCR beta CDR3 region amplification was performed from RNA transcripts. The study used the HTBI primer set for a first-round RT-PCR of the TCR CDR3. TCRdb independently ran MiXCR on the multiplex PCR reads; one entry per CDR3 protein. The profile shows almost 600,000 distinct CDR3 sequences, about 45% of them singletons. The material sequenced was peripheral blood or thyroid tissue (not recorded which). These receptors came from a woman under 30 with Graves' hyperthyroidism.

There are many counts of this clonotype. This rearrangement joins TRBV20-1 to TRBJ2-7; 7 bases align to TRBD2. The CDR3 contains 15 residues. J gave up 2 bases and V 7 bases, and 14 bases lay outside the gene matches. Per the germline V gene, CDR1 is DFQATT and CDR2 is SNEGSKA (reference sequence). CDR3 coding DNA: TGCAGTGTTCCTGTGGTATCTAGCGGAGCCTACGAGCAGTACTTC. It yields the protein CSVPVVSSGAYEQYF.

This clonotype came up many times. The V gene is TRBV7-9, the J gene TRBJ1-1, with 10 bases lining up with TRBD1. V gave up 4 bases and J gave up 7 bases; unmatched junction bases: 6. Germline values: CDR1 SEHNR, CDR2 FQNEAQ (reference sequence). This CDR3 spans 14 amino acids. The CDR3 DNA follows: TGTGCCAGCAGCTGGCGTGGGACAGGGGATGAAGCTTTCTTT. The encoded protein is CASSWRGTGDEAFF.

This clonotype was counted ten times or more. CDR3 coding DNA: TGTGCCAGCAACCAAGGAGGGACTAATGAAAAACTGTTTTTT. This translates into CASNQGGTNEKLFF. The chain is built from TRBV2 and TRBJ1-4; no clear D gene. Germline loops: CDR1 SNHLY, CDR2 FYNNEI. Trimming took off 7 bases at V and 2 bases at J, with 11 bases between the two ends. This CDR3 is built from 14 residues.

This clonotype has a count of ten or more. V gene TRBV19 combines with J gene TRBJ2-7; D not resolved. The CDR3 contains 13 residues. V was clipped by 5 bases and J by 2 bases, with 10 bases between them. Germline V gene sequence: CDR1 LNHDA, CDR2 SQIVND (reference sequence). CDR3 loop: CASSSASTYEQYF. The CDR3 region has the DNA TGTGCCAGTAGTTCCGCCTCCACCTACGAGCAGTACTTC. Together with reference TRBV19 and TRBJ2-7, the CDR3 gives the full variable domain: DGGITQSPKYLFRKEGQNVTLSCEQNLNHDAMYWYRQDPGQGLRLIYYSQIVNDFQKGDIAEGYSVSREKKESFPLTVTSAQKNPTAFYLCASSSASTYEQYFGPGTRLTVT.

The genes are TRBV11-3 and TRBJ2-7, with TRBD1 identical over 7 bases. The junction had 2 bases not matched to a gene; V was cut back by 7 bases and J by 5 bases. The CDR3 spans 11 residues. The germline V gene has CDR1 SGHNT and CDR2 YENEEA. The CDR3 sequence is CASTTGNEQYF. In DNA, the CDR3 is TGTGCCAGCACGACAGGGAACGAGCAGTACTTC.

To note about this clonotype: One end of the junction does not line up with germline, which may come from a read error. The V call is TRBV18, the J call TRBJ2-6, with a possible D match to TRBD2 (6 bases). CDR1 KGHSH and CDR2 LQKENI come from the germline V gene. The CDR3 has 13 amino acids. The chain's CDR3 is CASSPGGSYTEAF. The CDR3 region has the DNA TGTGCCAGCTCACCTGGGGGGTCCTACACTGAAGCTTTC.

This clonotype was seen a handful of times. This sequence joins TRBV2 and TRBJ2-2; tentatively, D is TRBD1 (5 bases). The CDR3 spans 13 residues. The V end lost 7 bases, the J end lost 4 bases, and 10 bases lay between the germline ends. The germline V gene has CDR1 SNHLY and CDR2 FYNNEI. In DNA form, the CDR3 reads TGTGCCAGCACAGGGTTAAGCACCGGGGAGCTGTTTTTT. Residues: CASTGLSTGELFF.

As DNA, the CDR3 is TGTGCCAGCAGCCAAGTTTCGGATACGCAGTATTTT. Its translation is CASSQVSDTQYF. The V call is TRBV14, the J call TRBJ2-3; D is unresolved. CDR3 size: 12 residues. Germline loops: CDR1 SGHDN, CDR2 FVKESK. V was shortened by 1 base and J by 6 bases, with 5 bases between the two germline ends.

This clonotype was recorded many times. At one end, the junction sequence differs from germline, possibly due to a read error. The J gene is TRBJ1-1, the V gene TRBV14; D ambiguous. Germline-derived CDR1 and CDR2 are SGHDN and FVKESK. This CDR3 comprises 11 residues. Here the CDR3 reads CVDLADTEAFF. As DNA, the CDR3 is TGCGTCGACCTGGCGGACACTGAAGCTTTCTTT.

J is TRBJ1-1 and V is TRBV5-6; D uncertain. Germline loops: CDR1 SGHDT, CDR2 YYEEEE. The CDR3 contains 15 residues. The V and J ends lost 2 bases and 4 bases respectively, with 15 bases between them. CDR3 DNA: TGTGCCAGCAGCTTACCTGACAACCCGAGCACTGAAGCTTTCTTT. Protein product: CASSLPDNPSTEAFF.

This clonotype was recorded many times. The V call is TRBV24-1, the J call TRBJ2-5, with 10 bases identical to TRBD2. This CDR3 region has 17 residues. CDR1 is KGHDR and CDR2 is SFDVKD in the germline V gene. V dropped 2 bases and J dropped 3; count of bases not matched to a gene: 8. CDR3 DNA sequence: TGTGCCACCAGTGATTCCCGCAGCCTAGCGGGAGAAGAGACCCAGTACTTC. Protein: CATSDSRSLAGEETQYF.

This clonotype came up many times. V is TRBV20-1 and J is TRBJ2-5; no clear D. V gave up 0 bases and J gave up 0 bases, with 11 bases separating them. CDR1 is DFQATT, CDR2 SNEGSKA, per germline (reference sequence). The CDR3 is made up of 15 amino acids. The CDR3 spells CSARDGTENQETQYF. The DNA for the CDR3 is TGCAGTGCTAGAGATGGTACGGAGAACCAAGAGACCCAGTACTTC.

This clonotype was seen ten or more times. The chain couples TRBV19 to TRBJ1-2, with D hard to call. The V gene lost 0 bases and the J gene lost 4 bases, with 12 bases spanning the gap. In germline, CDR1 is LNHDA, CDR2 SQIVND (reference sequence). There are 15 residues in the CDR3. CDR3 sequence reads: CASSIDWASAYGYTF. Written as DNA, the CDR3 is TGTGCCAGTAGTATAGACTGGGCCTCGGCCTATGGCTACACCTTC.

Concerning this clonotype: A much larger clone sits a single nucleotide away, making a read error possible. The DNA for the CDR3 is TGTGCCAGCAGCCCCCCCCGTAAACGGGAAGAGACCCAGTACTTC. Protein product: CASSPPRKREETQYF. This chain uses TRBV11-1 with TRBJ2-5; D remains ambiguous. The CDR3 is 15 amino acids. The V end was cut by 5 bases, the J end by 3 bases, with 16 bases between. Germline-derived CDR1 and CDR2 are SGHAT and FQDESV (reference sequence).

This chain joins TRBV12-3 or TRBV12-4 and TRBJ1-2; perhaps TRBD1 as D (5 bases). There are 15 residues in the CDR3. The ends were cut back, 6 bases at V and 4 bases at J, with 18 bases in the middle. CDR3 sequence: CASRGFRDASYGYTF. CDR3 DNA sequence: TGTGCCAGCAGAGGGTTCCGGGACGCTAGCTATGGCTACACCTTC.

This clonotype has a handful of counts. The chain joins TRBV5-4 to TRBJ2-3; 10 bases match TRBD2. Trimming removed 1 base from V and 5 bases from J; junction bases left unmatched: 4. There are 15 residues in the CDR3. The V gene's germline CDR1 is SGHNT and CDR2 YYREEE (reference sequence). The CDR3 here is CASSLLLAGVDTQYF. In nucleotides, the CDR3 is TGTGCCAGCAGCTTGTTGCTAGCGGGAGTAGATACGCAGTATTTT.

The chain employs TRBV20-1 and TRBJ2-2; 11 nucleotides align to TRBD2. This CDR3 is 16 amino acids long. Germline values: CDR1 DFQATT, CDR2 SNEGSKA (reference sequence). The V segment lost 0 bases and the J segment 6 bases; nucleotides outside the gene matches: 6. The CDR3 loop is CSARDFSGRASGELFF. Here the CDR3 DNA reads TGCAGTGCTAGAGATTTTAGCGGGAGGGCCTCCGGGGAGCTGTTTTTT.

This chain connects TRBV7-2 to TRBJ1-1; D possibly corresponds to TRBD1 (5 bases). CDR1 and CDR2 from the germline V gene are SGHTA and FQGNSA. V was pared by 4 bases and J by 2 bases, with 8 bases between. CDR3 length: 13 residues. The DNA of the CDR3 is TGTGCCAGCAGCTCCCGGGACAACACTGAAGCTTTCTTT. Amino acid sequence: CASSSRDNTEAFF.

A few counts support this clonotype. One end of the junction varies from germline; a read error may be responsible. This rearrangement joins TRBV4-3 to TRBJ2-7; maybe TRBD2 (6 bases). The CDR3 is 16 residues long. Germline V gene sequence: CDR1 LGHNA, CDR2 YSLEER. The CDR3 here is CASSQGVATSFEQQYF. As DNA, the CDR3 is TGCGCCAGCAGTCAAGGAGTAGCGACTAGTTTCGAGCAGCAGTACTTC.

This clonotype was recorded at least ten times. This chain uses TRBV7-9 with TRBJ1-2; D remains unclear. V lost 0 bases and J lost 6, with 8 bases in between. The CDR3 totals 13 residues. Looked up from germline, CDR1 is SEHNR and CDR2 is FQNEAQ (reference sequence). The CDR3 loop is CASSLAGGDGYTF. CDR3 DNA sequence: TGTGCCAGCAGCTTAGCGGGCGGGGATGGCTACACCTTC.

Turning to this clonotype: An end of the junction differs from the germline gene, which may be a read error. The chain is built from TRBV12-3 or TRBV12-4 and TRBJ2-5; D is possibly TRBD1 or TRBD2 (5 bases each). The J call may be incorrect, as the DNA end agrees better with TRBJ2-1. This CDR3 region has 14 residues. CDR3 coding DNA: TGTGCCAACAGTTTTCTCGGGACCAACAATGAGCAGTTCTTC. Its protein is CANSFLGTNNEQFF.

The chain combines TRBV5-5 with TRBJ2-5; D might be TRBD2 (5 bases). The J call may be mistaken, given a closer DNA end match to TRBJ2-1. This CDR3 contains 12 residues. The V gene's germline CDR1 is SGHKS and CDR2 YYEKEE (reference sequence). DNA for the CDR3: TGTGCCTGCAATCCGGGGTCCAATGAGCAGTTCTTC. The encoded protein is CACNPGSNEQFF.

This clonotype was observed a single time. Relative to the germline gene, one junction end is altered; a read error may explain this. CDR3 amino acids: CASSDGLAGSTF. The CDR3 coding sequence is TGTGCCAGCAGTGACGGACTAGCGGGCTCCACCTTC. The V gene is TRBV6-1, the J gene TRBJ1-2; D uncertain. The CDR3 has 12 residues. From germline, CDR1 is MNHNS and CDR2 SASEGT.